This T cell receptor beta chain comes out of a study of T cell responses to AZD1222 COVID-19 vaccine. Generated by immunoSEQ multiplex PCR, the TCRdb table keeps only in-frame clones and is missing some. Among 70,000 or so clones, around 90% were seen once, and the ten largest hold around 24%. This material consisted of peripheral blood, taken on day 0 of AZD1222 vaccination. The sequence was collected from an adult in good health.

The CDR3 region is CSVGQRGPRNEQFF. The DNA of the CDR3 is TGCAGCGTGGGGCAGCGGGGGCCGAGGAATGAGCAGTTCTTC. The chain recombines TRBV29-1 with TRBJ2-1, with TRBD2 identical over 8 bases. Per the germline V gene, CDR1 is SQVTM and CDR2 is ANQGSEA. CDR3 length equals 14 residues. Germline trimming cut 6 bases from V and 7 bases from J; bases unmatched to any gene: 11.